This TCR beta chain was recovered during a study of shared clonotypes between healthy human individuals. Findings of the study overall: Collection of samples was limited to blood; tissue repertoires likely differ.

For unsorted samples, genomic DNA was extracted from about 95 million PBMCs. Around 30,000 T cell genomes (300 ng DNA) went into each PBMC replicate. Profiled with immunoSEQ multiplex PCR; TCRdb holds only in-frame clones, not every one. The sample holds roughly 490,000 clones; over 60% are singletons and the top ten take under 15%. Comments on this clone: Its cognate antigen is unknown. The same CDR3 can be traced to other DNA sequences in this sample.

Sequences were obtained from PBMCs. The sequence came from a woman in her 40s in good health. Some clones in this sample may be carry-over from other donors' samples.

This CDR3 reads CASSFGGQGTDTQYF. CDR3 DNA sequence: TGTGCCAGCAGTTTTGGAGGGCAGGGCACAGATACGCAGTATTTT. V is TRBV28 and J is TRBJ2-3; maybe TRBD2 (6 bases). V lost 3 bases and J 1 base, leaving 11 bases between the germline ends. Germline-derived CDR1 and CDR2 are MDHEN and SYDVKM. The CDR3 length is 15 residues.